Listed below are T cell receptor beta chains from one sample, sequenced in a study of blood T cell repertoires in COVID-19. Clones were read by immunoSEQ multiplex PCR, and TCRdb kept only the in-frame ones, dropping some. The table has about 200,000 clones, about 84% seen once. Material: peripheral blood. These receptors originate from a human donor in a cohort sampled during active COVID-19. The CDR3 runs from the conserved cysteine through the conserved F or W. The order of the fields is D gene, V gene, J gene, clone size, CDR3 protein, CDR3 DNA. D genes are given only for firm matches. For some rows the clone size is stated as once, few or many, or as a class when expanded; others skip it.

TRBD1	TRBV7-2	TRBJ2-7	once	CASSLEGLGQSYEQYF	TGTGCCAGCAGCTTAGAGGGGTTGGGACAGAGCTACGAGCAGTACTTC
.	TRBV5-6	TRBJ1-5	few	CASSFRGGPQHF	TGTGCCAGCAGCTTTCGCGGGGGGCCCCAGCATTTT
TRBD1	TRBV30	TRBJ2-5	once	CAWRDRQGIQETQYF	TGTGCCTGGAGAGACCGACAGGGAATACAAGAGACCCAGTACTTC
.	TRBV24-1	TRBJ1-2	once	CATADNANYGYTF	TGTGCCACCGCGGACAACGCTAACTATGGCTACACCTTC
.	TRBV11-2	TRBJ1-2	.	CASSSQGGGYTF	TGTGCCAGCAGCTCCCAGGGCGGTGGCTACACCTTC
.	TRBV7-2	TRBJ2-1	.	CASSLDLAAVGNEQFF	TGTGCCAGCAGCTTAGATCTTGCAGCGGTGGGGAATGAGCAGTTCTTC
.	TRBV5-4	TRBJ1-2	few	CASSFMGARSGYTF	TGTGCCAGCAGCTTCATGGGGGCCCGGAGCGGCTACACCTTC
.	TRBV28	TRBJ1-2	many	CASRLAGGYGYTF	TGTGCCAGTCGTCTGGCGGGCGGATATGGCTACACCTTC
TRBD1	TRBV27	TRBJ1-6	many	CASSPDRGSPLHF	TGTGCCAGCAGTCCAGACAGGGGTTCACCCCTCCACTTT
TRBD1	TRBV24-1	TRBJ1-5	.	CATSETGYNQPQHF	TGTGCCACCAGTGAGACAGGGTACAATCAGCCCCAGCATTTT
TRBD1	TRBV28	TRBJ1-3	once	CATCDRGLFSGNTIYF	TGTGCCACGTGTGACAGGGGGTTGTTTTCTGGAAACACCATATATTTT
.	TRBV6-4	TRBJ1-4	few	CASSHTRQTPLEKLFF	TGTGCCAGCAGTCATACTCGACAGACCCCCCTTGAAAAACTGTTTTTT
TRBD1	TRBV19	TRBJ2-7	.	CASSSRQGWGYEQYF	TGTGCCAGTAGTTCCCGACAGGGTTGGGGGTACGAGCAGTACTTC
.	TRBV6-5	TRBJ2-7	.	CASRMDSRLSEQYF	TGTGCCAGCAGGATGGACAGTCGCTTAAGTGAGCAGTACTTC
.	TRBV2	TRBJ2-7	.	CASSESQDYEQYF	TGTGCCAGCAGTGAGAGTCAGGACTACGAGCAGTACTTC
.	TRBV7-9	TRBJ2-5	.	CASTDGVVETQYF	TGTGCCAGCACAGACGGAGTGGTTGAGACCCAGTACTTC